This T cell receptor (beta chain) was captured by sequencing in a study of identical twins. This clonotype was counted many times. Its target is not known. General study points: Partly confounded zero-insertion analyses could result from invariant MAIT and iNKT cells. Beta out-of-frame sequences displayed a weaker excess of sharing between twins. The models systematically underestimated how much out-of-frame TCR alpha was shared in monozygotic twins.

TCRdb ran MiXCR on the 5' RACE reads and lists one entry per CDR3 protein. The sample records about 920,000 distinct CDR3 sequences, around 12% being singletons. Trimming shortened V by 2 bases and J by 4 bases, and 14 bases separated the two germline ends. Germline CDR1 reads LGHDT; CDR2 reads YNNKEL (reference sequence). The CDR3 has 15 residues. These data were also reused for a study on yellow fever vaccine responses in identical twins. That paper states: Convergence reportedly seemed to mark part of the twins' vaccine T cell response, with personalization marking the rest.

Source material: PBMCs. The chain carries TRBV3-1 and TRBJ1-2; TRBD1 might be the D (6 bases). This sequence originates from a woman in her late teens or twenties in good health. CDR3 region: CASSQPQGPGYGYTF. CDR3 in DNA: TGTGCCAGCAGCCAACCACAGGGTCCTGGCTATGGCTACACCTTC.